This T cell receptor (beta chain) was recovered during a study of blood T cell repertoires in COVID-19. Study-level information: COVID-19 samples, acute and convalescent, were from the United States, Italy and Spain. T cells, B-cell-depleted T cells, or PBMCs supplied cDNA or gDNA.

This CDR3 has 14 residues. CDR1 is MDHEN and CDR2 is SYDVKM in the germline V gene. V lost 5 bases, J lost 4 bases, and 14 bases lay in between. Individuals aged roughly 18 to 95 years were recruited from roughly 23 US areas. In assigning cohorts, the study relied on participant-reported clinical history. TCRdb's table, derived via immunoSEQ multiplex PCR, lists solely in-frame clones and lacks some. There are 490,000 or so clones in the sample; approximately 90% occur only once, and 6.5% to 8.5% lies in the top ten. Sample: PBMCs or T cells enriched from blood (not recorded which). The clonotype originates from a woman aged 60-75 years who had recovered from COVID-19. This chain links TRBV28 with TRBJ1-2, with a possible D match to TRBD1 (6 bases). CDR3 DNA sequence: TGTGCCAGCAGTCTCCGGACAGAAATCTATGGCTACACCTTC. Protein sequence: CASSLRTEIYGYTF.